One sample yielded the 19 T cell receptor beta chains listed below, sequenced in a study of blood T cell repertoires in COVID-19. Only in-frame clones appear in the TCRdb table, and some are missing; sequencing was by immunoSEQ multiplex PCR. The sample includes fewer than 300,000 clones, roughly 89% of them seen just once. The sequencing input was peripheral blood. The source of these receptors is a man under 40 with acute or convalescent COVID-19.

This clone was detected once. The rearrangement uses TRBV20-1 and TRBJ2-7, with TRBD1 as a possible D gene (6 bases). This CDR3 comprises 11 residues. Germline-derived CDR1 and CDR2 are DFQATT and SNEGSKA (reference sequence). CDR3 protein: CSPGQNYEQYF. The CDR3 coding sequence is TGCAGCCCGGGACAAAACTACGAGCAGTACTTC.

The chain carries TRBV2 and TRBJ2-7; tentative D call: TRBD2 (5 bases). V lost 3 bases to trimming and J lost 4 bases, with 7 bases between them. The germline CDR1 and CDR2 sequences are SNHLY and FYNNEI. CDR3 length: 12 residues. The CDR3 bases are TGTGCCAGCAGTGAGTGGGAGTACGAGCAGTACTTC. It translates to CASSEWEYEQYF.

This sequence joins TRBV3-1 (or the pseudogene TRBV3-2) and TRBJ2-3; D is possibly TRBD1 (5 bases). Trimming shortened V by 1 base and J by 15 bases, and 11 bases separated the two germline ends. Germline-derived CDR1 and CDR2 are LGHDT and YNNKEL (reference sequence). The CDR3 contains 11 residues. CDR3 DNA sequence: TGTGCCAGCAGCCAAGGACAGAACCACTATTTT. Protein product: CASSQGQNHYF.

The V and J genes are TRBV11-2 and TRBJ2-7; 8 nucleotides match TRBD2. V shed 4 bases, J shed 2 bases, and the junction held 4 bases outside the gene matches. Germline V gives CDR1 SGHAT, CDR2 FQNNGV. The CDR3 consists of 14 residues. The CDR3 DNA follows: TGTGCCAGCAGCTCCCGGGGACTAGCCTACGAGCAGTACTTC. Translated: CASSSRGLAYEQYF.

The V call is TRBV11-2, the J call TRBJ1-5, with 8 bases matching TRBD1. Germline CDR1 is SGHAT and CDR2 is FQNNGV. J lost 5 bases, V lost 5 bases, and 2 bases had no gene match. This CDR3 has 13 residues. CDR3 amino acids: CASSPDRDQPQHF. CDR3 nucleotide sequence: TGTGCCAGCAGCCCGGACAGGGATCAGCCCCAGCATTTT.

V usage is TRBV14 and J usage is TRBJ2-5; D gene unclear. Germline CDR1 SGHDN, CDR2 FVKESK. Trimming removed 3 bases from V and 2 bases from J, with 10 bases in between. The CDR3 has 14 residues. The CDR3 region is CASSQMIQQETQYF. Written as DNA, the CDR3 is TGTGCCAGCAGCCAGATGATCCAGCAAGAGACCCAGTACTTC.

The J gene is TRBJ2-7, the V gene TRBV30, with D tentatively TRBD1 (6 bases). Trimming pared 0 bases from V and 3 bases from J, leaving 15 bases between. CDR3 length: 15 residues. From germline, CDR1 is GTSNPN and CDR2 SVGIG (reference sequence). The CDR3 DNA sequence: TGTGCCTGGAGTGTACCTAACAGGGCCCTCTACGAGCAGTACTTC. Translating it yields CAWSVPNRALYEQYF.

The chain combines TRBV5-1 with TRBJ2-5; TRBD2 agrees at 12 bases. V lost 4 bases to trimming and J lost 1 base; unmatched junction nucleotides: 5. CDR1 and CDR2 (germline): SGHRS, YFSETQ. CDR3 length equals 16 residues. This CDR3 reads CASSVGLAGFQETQYF. DNA of the CDR3: TGCGCCAGCAGCGTGGGACTAGCGGGCTTCCAAGAGACCCAGTACTTC. Combining the CDR3 with reference TRBV5-1 and TRBJ2-5 gives the whole variable domain KAGVTQTPRYLIKTRGQQVTLSCSPISGHRSVSWYQQTPGQGLQFLFEYFSETQRNKGNFPGRFSGRQFSNSRSEMNVSTLELGDSALYLCASSVGLAGFQETQYFGPGTRLLVL.

The chain is built from TRBV28 and TRBJ2-7; 8 bases map to TRBD1. V lost 3 bases to trimming and J lost 2 bases; unmatched junction nucleotides: 6. This CDR3 contains 15 residues. Germline V gene lookup returns CDR1 MDHEN and CDR2 SYDVKM. In DNA form, the CDR3 reads TGTGCCAGCAGTTTGGCGGCAGGGGGCACCTACGAGCAGTACTTC. Translated: CASSLAAGGTYEQYF.

This clone was counted ten times or more. The chain links TRBV29-1 to TRBJ1-2; 7 bases agree with TRBD1. The germline V gene encodes CDR1 SQVTM and CDR2 ANQGSEA. The CDR3 covers 14 residues. After removal of 7 bases from V and 1 base from J, the junction contained 9 bases not matched to a gene. The chain's CDR3 is CSATGAGGNYGYTF. CDR3 nucleotide sequence: TGCAGCGCCACAGGGGCGGGGGGTAACTATGGCTACACCTTC.

This chain connects TRBV6-5 to TRBJ1-5, with TRBD1 matching 10 bases. The length of the CDR3 is 15 residues. CDR1 is MNHEY, CDR2 SVGAGI, per germline. Germline trimming cut 6 bases from V and 5 bases from J; bases unmatched to any gene: 7. CDR3 DNA sequence: TGTGCCAGCAGCCGACAGGGGGCGTCTTATCAGCCCCAGCATTTT. This codes for CASSRQGASYQPQHF.

In its sample, this clone was seen a few times. The CDR3 coding sequence is TGTGCCAGCAGCCCGACGGACAGGGGTCAGGACCAGTATTTT. Residues: CASSPTDRGQDQYF. V gene TRBV7-3 combines with J gene TRBJ2-3; 9 bases line up with TRBD1. V lost 5 bases to trimming and J lost 12 bases; unmatched junction nucleotides: 12. The CDR3 totals 14 residues. The V gene's germline CDR1 is SGHTA and CDR2 FQGTGA.

The rearrangement uses TRBV18 and TRBJ1-2; tentative D call: TRBD1 (6 bases). CDR3 length: 15 amino acids. V was shortened by 0 bases and J by 4 bases, with 12 bases between the two germline ends. CDR1 KGHSH and CDR2 LQKENI come from the germline V gene. This CDR3 is CASSPPTGPPYGYTF. In DNA, the CDR3 is TGTGCCAGCTCACCACCGACAGGACCCCCCTATGGCTACACCTTC. Full variable domain (remainder filled in from reference TRBV18 and TRBJ1-2): NAGVMQNPRHLVRRRGQEARLRCSPMKGHSHVYWYRQLPEEGLKFMVYLQKENIIDESGMPKERFSAEFPKEGPSILRIQQVVRGDSAAYFCASSPPTGPPYGYTFGSGTRLTVV.

The rearrangement uses TRBV27 and TRBJ1-4; no firm D call. The CDR3 is made up of 14 amino acids. The V and J ends lost 6 bases and 7 bases respectively, with 15 bases between them. CDR1 is MNHEY and CDR2 is SMNVEV in the germline V gene (reference sequence). CDR3 DNA: TGTGCCAGCAGCCCTAATTTAGTTCCTGAAAAACTGTTTTTT. It translates to CASSPNLVPEKLFF. The variable domain in full, with the rest retrieved from reference TRBV27 and TRBJ1-4, is EAQVTQNPRYLITVTGKKLTVTCSQNMNHEYMSWYRQDPGLGLRQIYYSMNVEVTDKGDVPEGYKVSRKEKRNFPLILESPSPNQTSLYFCASSPNLVPEKLFFGSGTQLSVL.

In its sample, this clone was seen once. This chain connects TRBV7-6 to TRBJ2-5, with 8 bases that match TRBD2. Trimming took 4 bases from V and 7 from J; bases not matched to a gene: 11. This CDR3 is built from 15 residues. CDR1 is SGHVS and CDR2 is FNYEAQ in the germline V gene. This chain's CDR3 is CASSSSGPGGGTQYF. The CDR3 nucleotides are TGTGCCAGCAGCTCCAGCGGGCCCGGGGGGGGGACCCAGTACTTC.

This chain connects TRBV19 to TRBJ1-2; TRBD1 is a possible D gene (5 bases). The germline CDR1 and CDR2 sequences are LNHDA and SQIVND (reference sequence). This CDR3 has 19 residues. The germline V and J ends were trimmed by 1 base and 1 base, with 22 bases remaining between them. CDR3 residues: CASSIVFGKSLDSNYGYTF. CDR3 sequence (DNA): TGTGCCAGTAGTATAGTATTTGGTAAATCTCTCGACAGTAACTATGGCTACACCTTC.

This chain uses TRBV29-1 with TRBJ1-2, with a tentative D call TRBD1 (5 bases). Germline CDR1 and CDR2: SQVTM and ANQGSEA. The CDR3 spans 13 residues. Trimming pared 4 bases from V and 3 bases from J, leaving 12 bases between. CDR3 protein: CSVGVGQDYGYTF. The CDR3 nucleotides read TGCAGCGTTGGAGTGGGGCAGGACTATGGCTACACCTTC.

In its sample, this clone was seen once. This may stem from a read error, because a much larger clone lies one nucleotide away. The CDR3 region has the DNA TGCGCCCGCACGGCGGGGGGATCCACCGGGGAGCTGTTTTTT. Amino acids: CARTAGGSTGELFF. The chain carries TRBV5-1 and TRBJ2-2, with TRBD2 matching 8 bases. Germline CDR1 and CDR2: SGHRS and YFSETQ. The CDR3 has 14 amino acids. V dropped 10 bases and J dropped 4; count of bases not matched to a gene: 9.

Turning to this clone: This CDR3 is also generated by other DNA sequences in the sample. This chain links TRBV19 with TRBJ1-5; D ambiguous. Trimming took off 1 base at V and 6 bases at J, with 7 bases between the two ends. The germline CDR1 and CDR2 sequences are LNHDA and SQIVND (reference sequence). The CDR3 consists of 13 residues. CDR3 amino acids: CASSIVAGQPQHF. In DNA form, the CDR3 reads TGTGCCAGTAGTATAGTTGCGGGTCAGCCCCAGCATTTT.